Shown below are 3 T cell receptor beta chains from a single sample sequenced in a study of T cell changes during pregnancy in multiple sclerosis. Sequenced by immunoSEQ multiplex PCR; TCRdb stores in-frame clones only, minus some. The sample holds about 70,000 clones, around 90% seen once. Sequencing used peripheral blood, obtained in the first trimester of pregnancy. The receptor source for this set is a female donor with multiple sclerosis, enrolled in a pregnancy study.

V gene TRBV29-1 combines with J gene TRBJ1-2; the D gene is possibly TRBD1 (5 bases). Germline V gene data show CDR1 as SQVTM and CDR2 as ANQGSEA. This CDR3 has 13 amino acids. V was cut by 4 bases and J by 5 bases, with 14 bases left in between. In DNA, the CDR3 is TGCAGCGTTGTTCGCCAGGGCGGTTATGGCTACACCTTC. This sequence encodes CSVVRQGGYGYTF.

V is TRBV15 and J is TRBJ1-2, with D perhaps TRBD1 (5 bases). The CDR3 has 15 residues. Germline V gives CDR1 LNHNV, CDR2 YYDKDF (reference sequence). Trimming took off 0 bases at V and 8 bases at J, with 16 bases between the two ends. The CDR3 protein is CATSRDMGGSEGYTF. The CDR3 DNA sequence: TGTGCCACCAGCAGAGATATGGGGGGTTCGGAGGGCTACACCTTC.

A few counts support this clone. The chain is built from TRBV7-3 and TRBJ1-1; 8 bases map to TRBD1. The junction had 6 bases not matched to a gene; V was cut back by 6 bases and J by 3 bases. There are 14 residues in the CDR3. Germline values: CDR1 SGHTA, CDR2 FQGTGA. CDR3 loop: CASRSGGHDTEAFF. CDR3 sequence (DNA): TGTGCCAGCAGGTCAGGGGGCCACGACACTGAAGCTTTCTTT.